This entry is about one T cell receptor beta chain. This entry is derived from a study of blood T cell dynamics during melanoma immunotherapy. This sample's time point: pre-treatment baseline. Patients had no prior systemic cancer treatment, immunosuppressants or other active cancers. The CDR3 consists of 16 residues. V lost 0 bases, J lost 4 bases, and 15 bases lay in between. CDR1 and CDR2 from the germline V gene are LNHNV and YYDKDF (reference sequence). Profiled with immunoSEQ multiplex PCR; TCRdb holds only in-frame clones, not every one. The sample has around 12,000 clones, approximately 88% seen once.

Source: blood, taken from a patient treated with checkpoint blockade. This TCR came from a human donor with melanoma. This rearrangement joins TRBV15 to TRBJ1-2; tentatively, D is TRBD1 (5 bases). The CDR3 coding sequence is TGTGCCACCAGCAGAGATGGGGCAGGAGAGAGCTATGGCTACACCTTC. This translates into CATSRDGAGESYGYTF.